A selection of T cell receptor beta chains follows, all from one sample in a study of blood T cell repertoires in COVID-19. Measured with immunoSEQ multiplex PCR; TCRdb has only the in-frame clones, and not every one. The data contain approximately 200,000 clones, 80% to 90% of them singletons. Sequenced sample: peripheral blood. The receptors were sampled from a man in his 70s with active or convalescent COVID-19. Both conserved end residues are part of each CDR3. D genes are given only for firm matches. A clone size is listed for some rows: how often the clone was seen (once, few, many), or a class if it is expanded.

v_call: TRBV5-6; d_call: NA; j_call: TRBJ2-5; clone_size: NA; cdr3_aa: CASSPVRGGIGQTQYF; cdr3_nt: TGTGCCAGCAGCCCCGTGCGGGGAGGCATCGGTCAGACCCAGTACTTC
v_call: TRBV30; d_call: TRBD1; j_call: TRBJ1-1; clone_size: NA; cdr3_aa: CAWSAQGYTEAFF; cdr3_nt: TGTGCCTGGAGCGCACAGGGGTACACTGAAGCTTTCTTT
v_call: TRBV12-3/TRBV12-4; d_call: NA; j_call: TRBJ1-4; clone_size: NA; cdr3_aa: CASRLWGDEKLFF; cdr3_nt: TGTGCCAGCAGGCTGTGGGGGGATGAAAAACTGTTTTTT
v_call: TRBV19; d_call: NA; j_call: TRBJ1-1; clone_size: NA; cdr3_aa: CASSNPHGGQASEAFF; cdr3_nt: TGTGCCAGTAGTAACCCCCATGGGGGCCAAGCTAGTGAAGCTTTCTTT
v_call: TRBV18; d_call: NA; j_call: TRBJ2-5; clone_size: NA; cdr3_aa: CASSPEGGLQETQYF; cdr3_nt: TGTGCCAGCTCACCGGAGGGGGGGCTGCAAGAGACCCAGTACTTC
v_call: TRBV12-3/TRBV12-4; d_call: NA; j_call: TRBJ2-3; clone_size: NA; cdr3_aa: CASSLRRGDTQYF; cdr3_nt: TGTGCCAGCAGTTTGCGGAGGGGAGATACGCAGTATTTT
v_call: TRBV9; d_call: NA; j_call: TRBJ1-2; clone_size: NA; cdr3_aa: CASSVGQGWGYTF; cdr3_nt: TGTGCCAGCAGCGTTGGTCAGGGCTGGGGCTACACCTTC
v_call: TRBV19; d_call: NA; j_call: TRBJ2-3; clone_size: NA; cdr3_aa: CASSQQADTQYF; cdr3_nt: TGTGCCAGTAGCCAACAGGCAGATACGCAGTATTTT
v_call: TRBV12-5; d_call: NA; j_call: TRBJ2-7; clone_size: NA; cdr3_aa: CASGRWSSAHYEQYF; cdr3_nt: TGTGCTAGTGGCCGGTGGAGTTCCGCTCACTACGAGCAGTACTTC
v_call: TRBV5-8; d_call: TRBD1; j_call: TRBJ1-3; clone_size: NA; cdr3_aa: CASSHGTVGNTIYF; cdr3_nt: TGTGCCAGCAGCCACGGGACAGTAGGAAACACCATATATTTT
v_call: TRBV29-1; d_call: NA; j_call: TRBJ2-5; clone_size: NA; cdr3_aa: CSVEHSQETQYF; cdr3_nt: TGCAGCGTTGAGCACTCCCAAGAGACCCAGTACTTC
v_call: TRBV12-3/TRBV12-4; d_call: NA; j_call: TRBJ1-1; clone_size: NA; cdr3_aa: CASSWTGDTEAFF; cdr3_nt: TGTGCCAGCAGTTGGACGGGAGACACTGAAGCTTTCTTT
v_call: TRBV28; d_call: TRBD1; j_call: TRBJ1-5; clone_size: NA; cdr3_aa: CASRRDRATQPQHF; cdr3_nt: TGTGCCAGCAGGAGAGACAGGGCCACACAGCCCCAGCATTTT
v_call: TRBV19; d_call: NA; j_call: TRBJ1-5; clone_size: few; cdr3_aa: CASSMGGRRHF; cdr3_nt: TGTGCCAGTAGTATGGGAGGCCGCAGGCATTTT
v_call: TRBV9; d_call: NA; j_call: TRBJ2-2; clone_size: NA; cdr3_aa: CASSGGVTNTGELFF; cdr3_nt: TGTGCCAGCAGCGGGGGGGTTACGAACACCGGGGAGCTGTTTTTT
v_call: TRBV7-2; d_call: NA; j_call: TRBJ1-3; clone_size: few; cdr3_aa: CASSLAPRQRTSGNTIYF; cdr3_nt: TGTGCCAGCAGCTTAGCCCCTAGACAGAGGACCTCTGGAAACACCATATATTTT
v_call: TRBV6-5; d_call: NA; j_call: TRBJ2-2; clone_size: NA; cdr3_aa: CASGDRNTGELFF; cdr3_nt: TGTGCCAGCGGCGACAGGAACACCGGGGAGCTGTTTTTT
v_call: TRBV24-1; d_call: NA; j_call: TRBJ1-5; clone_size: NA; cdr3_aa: CATSGSGNQPQHF; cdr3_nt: TGTGCCACCAGTGGATCAGGGAATCAGCCCCAGCATTTT
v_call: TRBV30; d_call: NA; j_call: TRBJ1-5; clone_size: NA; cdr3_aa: CAWSRGGQPQHF; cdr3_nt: TGTGCCTGGTCCCGCGGGGGTCAGCCCCAGCATTTT
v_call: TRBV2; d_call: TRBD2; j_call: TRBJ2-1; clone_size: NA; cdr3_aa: CASSEALAGLSGEQFF; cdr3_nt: TGTGCCAGCAGTGAAGCCCTAGCGGGGCTTTCGGGAGAGCAGTTCTTC
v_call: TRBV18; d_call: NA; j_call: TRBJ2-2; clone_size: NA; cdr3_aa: CASSPRGGARTGELFF; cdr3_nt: TGTGCCAGCTCACCACGGGGCGGGGCGCGGACCGGGGAGCTGTTTTTT
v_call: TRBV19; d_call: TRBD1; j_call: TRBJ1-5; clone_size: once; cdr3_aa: CASHRDSWEPQHF; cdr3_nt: TGTGCCAGTCACCGGGACAGTTGGGAGCCCCAGCATTTT
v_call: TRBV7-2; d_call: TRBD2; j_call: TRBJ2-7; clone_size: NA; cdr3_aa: CASSFSGRLGEQYF; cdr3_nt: TGTGCCAGCAGCTTTAGCGGGAGGCTGGGCGAGCAGTACTTC
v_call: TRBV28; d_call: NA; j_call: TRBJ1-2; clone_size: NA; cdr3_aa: CASSKQRRGIYYGYTF; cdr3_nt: TGTGCCAGCAGTAAACAGAGGAGGGGTATATACTATGGCTACACCTTC
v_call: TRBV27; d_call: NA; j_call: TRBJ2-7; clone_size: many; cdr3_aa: CASSSTGFSYEQYF; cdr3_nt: TGTGCCAGCAGCTCCACAGGGTTCTCCTACGAGCAGTACTTC
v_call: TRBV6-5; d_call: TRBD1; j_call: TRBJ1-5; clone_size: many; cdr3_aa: CASSSLWAGGNQPQHF; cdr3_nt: TGTGCCAGCAGTTCTCTCTGGGCAGGGGGTAATCAGCCCCAGCATTTT
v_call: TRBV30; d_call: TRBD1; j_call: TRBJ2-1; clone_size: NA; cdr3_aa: CAWEQDRAPYNEQFF; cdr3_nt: TGTGCCTGGGAACAGGACAGGGCCCCCTACAATGAGCAGTTCTTC
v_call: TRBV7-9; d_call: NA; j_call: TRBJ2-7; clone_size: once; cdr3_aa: CASSFYGELYEQYF; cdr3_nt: TGTGCCAGCAGCTTCTATGGAGAGCTTTACGAGCAGTACTTC
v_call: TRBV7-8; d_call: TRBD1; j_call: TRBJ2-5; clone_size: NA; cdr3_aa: CASSSSGQGGETQYF; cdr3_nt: TGTGCCAGCAGCTCCTCGGGACAGGGAGGGGAGACCCAGTACTTC
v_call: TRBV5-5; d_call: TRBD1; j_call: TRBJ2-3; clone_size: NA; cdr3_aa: CASSLDREPDTQYF; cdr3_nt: TGTGCCAGCAGCCTCGACAGGGAGCCAGATACGCAGTATTTT